This T cell receptor (beta chain) appears in the sequencing data of a study of control samples from healthy donors and cancer patients. The assay was immunoSEQ multiplex PCR, and TCRdb's table has in-frame clones only and misses some. The sample has about 110,000 clones; just under 85% are singletons. V was clipped by 0 bases and J by 7 bases; unmatched bases: 9. This CDR3 has 16 residues. Germline CDR1 reads LGHDT; CDR2 reads YNNKEL (reference sequence). This chain links TRBV3-1 (or the pseudogene TRBV3-2) with TRBJ2-7, with 10 bases lining up with TRBD2. Sequences were obtained from blood. The sequence came from a man between 18 and 29 years old in good health. The CDR3 is CASSQDLSGGAREQYF. As DNA, the CDR3 is TGTGCCAGCAGCCAAGATCTGAGCGGGGGGGCAAGGGAGCAGTACTTC.